This is a list of T cell receptor beta chains from one sample in a study of Graves' ophthalmopathy and Graves' hyperthyroidism. TCRdb re-called the multiplex PCR reads with MiXCR, one entry per CDR3 protein. The table includes fewer than 600,000 distinct CDR3 sequences, 13% to 15% detected once. Sequencing was performed on blood. The receptors shown here come from a woman aged 25-40 years with Graves' ophthalmopathy. Both conserved end residues are part of each CDR3. Each record gives: D gene, clone size, J gene, V gene, CDR3 protein, CDR3 DNA. A D gene is named only where the DNA matches it firmly. Clone size appears in some rows only: once, few, many, or a class for an expanded clone.

D: .; size: many; J: TRBJ2-7; V: TRBV29-1; CDR3: CSVEFPGEFYEQYF; DNA: TGCAGCGTTGAATTTCCAGGTGAATTCTACGAGCAGTACTTC
D: TRBD1; size: many; J: TRBJ1-2; V: TRBV12-3/TRBV12-4; CDR3: CASSLRGGARFGSYYGYTF; DNA: TGTGCCAGCAGTTTAAGAGGGGGCGCTAGGTTCGGGTCGTACTATGGCTACACCTTC
D: .; size: .; J: TRBJ2-5; V: TRBV30; CDR3: CAWSVTGTQYF; DNA: TGTGCCTGGAGTGTTACAGGGACCCAGTACTTC
D: .; size: few; J: TRBJ2-7; V: TRBV4-2; CDR3: CASSPMGGPESEQYF; DNA: TGTGCCAGCAGCCCTATGGGGGGACCAGAGAGCGAGCAGTACTTC
D: .; size: many; J: TRBJ1-3; V: TRBV28; CDR3: CASSFRRTTSGNTIYF; DNA: TGTGCCAGCAGTTTTCGGCGGACAACCTCTGGAAACACCATATATTTT
D: .; size: many; J: TRBJ2-5; V: TRBV7-2; CDR3: CASRSYGETQYF; DNA: TGTGCCAGCAGATCATATGGAGAGACCCAGTACTTC
D: .; size: many; J: TRBJ2-5; V: TRBV6-1; CDR3: CASSPGPGMETQYF; DNA: TGTGCCAGCAGCCCCGGGCCGGGTATGGAGACCCAGTACTTC
D: .; size: few; J: TRBJ2-2; V: TRBV5-1; CDR3: CASSPLGSNTGELFF; DNA: TGCGCCAGCAGCCCTCTAGGGTCGAACACCGGGGAGCTGTTTTTT
D: TRBD2; size: many; J: TRBJ2-5; V: TRBV2; CDR3: CASNPTSGGETQYF; DNA: TGTGCCAGCAACCCGACTAGCGGGGGTGAGACCCAGTACTTC
D: TRBD2; size: many; J: TRBJ2-4; V: TRBV6-1; CDR3: CASSGIAGSGGNIQYF; DNA: TGTGCCAGCAGTGGGATAGCGGGAAGTGGTGGAAACATTCAGTACTTC
D: .; size: many; J: TRBJ2-4; V: TRBV4-1; CDR3: CASSQEGSGSNIQYF; DNA: TGCGCCAGCAGCCAAGAAGGTAGCGGATCAAACATTCAGTACTTC
D: .; size: many; J: TRBJ2-4; V: TRBV29-1; CDR3: CSVVEGSLKNIQYF; DNA: TGCAGCGTTGTGGAAGGGAGCCTAAAAAACATTCAGTACTTC
D: TRBD1; size: many; J: TRBJ1-5; V: TRBV11-1; CDR3: CASSLAVGTGNQPQHF; DNA: TGTGCCAGCAGCTTAGCGGTCGGGACAGGTAATCAGCCCCAGCATTTT
D: .; size: many; J: TRBJ2-7; V: TRBV7-2; CDR3: CASSSYRDEQYF; DNA: TGTGCCAGCAGCTCTTACAGGGACGAGCAGTACTTC
D: TRBD2; size: .; J: TRBJ2-7; V: TRBV11-2; CDR3: CASSSLAGETYEQYF; DNA: TGTGCCAGCAGCTCTCTAGCGGGGGAAACCTACGAGCAGTACTTC
D: TRBD1; size: many; J: TRBJ2-7; V: TRBV7-8; CDR3: CASSYSGGNYYEQYF; DNA: TGTGCCAGCAGCTACTCAGGGGGCAACTACTACGAGCAGTACTTC
D: .; size: .; J: TRBJ1-5; V: TRBV6-1; CDR3: CASSPGGARQPQHF; DNA: TGTGCCAGCAGCCCCGGGGGGGCACGTCAGCCCCAGCATTTT
D: .; size: .; J: TRBJ1-1; V: TRBV18; CDR3: CASSRKVGGTEACF; DNA: TGTGCCAGCTCGCGAAAGGTAGGAGGCACTGAAGCTTGCTTT
D: .; size: many; J: TRBJ2-7; V: TRBV6-2/TRBV6-3; CDR3: CASSYWGASYEQYF; DNA: TGTGCCAGCAGTTACTGGGGGGCCAGCTACGAGCAGTACTTC
D: .; size: many; J: TRBJ1-1; V: TRBV15; CDR3: CATSQTGRNTEAFF; DNA: TGTGCCACCAGTCAAACAGGGCGGAACACTGAAGCTTTCTTT
D: .; size: many; J: TRBJ1-5; V: TRBV6-1; CDR3: CASTEGQGYQPQHF; DNA: TGTGCCAGCACCGAGGGTCAGGGGTATCAGCCCCAGCATTTT
D: .; size: few; J: TRBJ2-7; V: TRBV3-1; CDR3: CASSLRREQYF; DNA: TGTGCCAGCAGCCTAAGGAGAGAGCAGTACTTC
D: .; size: many; J: TRBJ2-7; V: TRBV12-3/TRBV12-4; CDR3: CASSFAETYEQYF; DNA: TGTGCCAGCAGTTTCGCAGAGACCTACGAGCAGTACTTC
D: TRBD1; size: many; J: TRBJ2-2; V: TRBV6-2/TRBV6-3; CDR3: CASMRDRGSGELFF; DNA: TGTGCCAGCATGAGGGACAGGGGTTCCGGGGAGCTGTTTTTT
D: .; size: many; J: TRBJ1-5; V: TRBV28; CDR3: CASSPLRQPQHF; DNA: TGTGCCAGCAGTCCACTTAGGCAGCCCCAGCATTTT
D: .; size: many; J: TRBJ1-5; V: TRBV28; CDR3: CASSLRLKSNQPQHF; DNA: TGTGCCAGCAGTTTGAGATTAAAAAGCAATCAGCCCCAGCATTTT
D: .; size: many; J: TRBJ1-2; V: TRBV5-6; CDR3: CASSPYANYGYTF; DNA: TGTGCCAGCAGCCCATACGCCAACTATGGCTACACCTTC
D: .; size: many; J: TRBJ2-7; V: TRBV5-1; CDR3: CASSLAGNEQYF; DNA: TGCGCCAGCAGCTTGGCTGGGAACGAGCAGTACTTC
D: .; size: many; J: TRBJ2-4; V: TRBV4-1; CDR3: CASSQDAALAASKNIQYF; DNA: TGCGCCAGCAGCCAAGATGCCGCCCTAGCTGCGTCCAAAAACATTCAGTACTTC
D: TRBD1; size: many; J: TRBJ1-1; V: TRBV12-3/TRBV12-4; CDR3: CASRRTGTMNTEAFF; DNA: TGTGCCAGCAGGAGGACAGGGACAATGAACACTGAAGCTTTCTTT
D: .; size: many; J: TRBJ2-1; V: TRBV6-1; CDR3: CASSEVGGSANEQFF; DNA: TGTGCCAGCAGTGAAGTTGGGGGCTCAGCGAATGAGCAGTTCTTC
D: TRBD1; size: many; J: TRBJ2-7; V: TRBV28; CDR3: CASSFRGQGPYEQYF; DNA: TGTGCCAGCAGTTTCAGGGGACAGGGACCCTACGAGCAGTACTTC
D: .; size: .; J: TRBJ2-5; V: TRBV9; CDR3: CASSGSGGLETQYF; DNA: TGTGCCAGCAGCGGATCGGGGGGCCTGGAGACCCAGTACTTC
D: .; size: many; J: TRBJ2-7; V: TRBV6-1; CDR3: CASSLTNKREQYF; DNA: TGTGCCAGCAGCCTGACTAATAAACGCGAGCAGTACTTC
D: TRBD1; size: many; J: TRBJ2-7; V: TRBV28; CDR3: CASRPGQGYEQYF; DNA: TGTGCCAGCAGGCCGGGACAGGGCTACGAGCAGTACTTC
D: .; size: many; J: TRBJ1-5; V: TRBV6-1; CDR3: CASSEFGVGNQPQHF; DNA: TGTGCCAGCAGTGAATTTGGGGTGGGCAATCAGCCCCAGCATTTT
D: TRBD1; size: many; J: TRBJ1-2; V: TRBV12-3/TRBV12-4; CDR3: CASSPDRGNGYTF; DNA: TGTGCCAGCAGTCCCGACAGGGGTAATGGCTACACCTTC
D: .; size: .; J: TRBJ1-5; V: TRBV6-1; CDR3: CASSEGQFSNQPQHF; DNA: TGTGCCAGCAGTGAAGGACAGTTTAGCAATCAGCCCCAGCATTTT
D: .; size: many; J: TRBJ1-5; V: TRBV12-3/TRBV12-4; CDR3: CTSSLFDSPQPQHF; DNA: TGTACCAGCAGCCTCTTCGACAGCCCTCAGCCCCAGCATTTT
D: .; size: many; J: TRBJ1-2; V: TRBV5-1; CDR3: CASSSGMEGYTF; DNA: TGCGCCAGCAGCTCAGGAATGGAAGGCTACACCTTC
D: .; size: many; J: TRBJ1-2; V: TRBV12-5; CDR3: CASPGTPRDYGYTF; DNA: TGTGCTAGTCCCGGGACTCCTCGGGACTATGGCTACACCTTC
D: .; size: few; J: TRBJ2-4; V: TRBV19; CDR3: CASSLDSLAKNIKYF; DNA: TGTGCCAGTAGTCTCGACAGCTTAGCCAAAAACATTAAGTACTTC
D: TRBD2; size: many; J: TRBJ2-7; V: TRBV27; CDR3: CASKPGGGTGYEQYF; DNA: TGTGCCAGCAAACCCGGGGGAGGGACTGGGTACGAGCAGTACTTC
D: .; size: many; J: TRBJ1-1; V: TRBV16; CDR3: CASSQSLPGNTEAFF; DNA: TGTGCCAGCAGCCAAAGTCTTCCGGGGAACACTGAAGCTTTCTTT
D: .; size: many; J: TRBJ1-1; V: TRBV6-5; CDR3: CASGRGNTEAFF; DNA: TGTGCCAGCGGCAGAGGGAACACTGAAGCTTTCTTT
D: .; size: .; J: TRBJ2-2; V: TRBV9; CDR3: CTSSSGGSTGELFF; DNA: TGTACCAGCAGCTCAGGGGGGAGCACCGGGGAGCTGTTTTTT
D: .; size: many; J: TRBJ1-2; V: TRBV2; CDR3: CASSEALQGFGYTF; DNA: TGTGCCAGCAGTGAAGCGCTTCAGGGTTTTGGCTACACCTTC
D: TRBD1; size: many; J: TRBJ2-5; V: TRBV6-1; CDR3: CASSGRQGLETQYF; DNA: TGTGCCAGCAGTGGCCGACAGGGGCTGGAGACCCAGTACTTC
D: .; size: many; J: TRBJ1-2; V: TRBV12-3/TRBV12-4; CDR3: CASRRSRVNYGYTF; DNA: TGTGCCAGCAGACGATCCCGGGTTAACTATGGCTACACCTTC
D: TRBD1; size: many; J: TRBJ2-7; V: TRBV4-1; CDR3: CASSPTGDSAYEQYF; DNA: TGCGCCAGCAGCCCCACCGGGGACAGTGCCTACGAGCAGTACTTC
D: .; size: many; J: TRBJ1-1; V: TRBV7-6; CDR3: CASSLGQAGLGAEAFF; DNA: TGTGCCAGCAGCTTAGGTCAGGCGGGGTTAGGCGCTGAAGCTTTCTTT
D: .; size: many; J: TRBJ2-2; V: TRBV12-3/TRBV12-4; CDR3: CASSLESGELFF; DNA: TGTGCCAGCAGTTTAGAATCCGGGGAGCTGTTTTTT
D: TRBD1; size: .; J: TRBJ1-1; V: TRBV27; CDR3: CASSFRSPTDRLVHTEAFF; DNA: TGTGCCAGCAGTTTCAGGTCCCCCACGGACAGGCTGGTCCACACTGAAGCTTTCTTT
D: TRBD1; size: many; J: TRBJ1-1; V: TRBV6-2/TRBV6-3; CDR3: CASSQGGRTEAFF; DNA: TGTGCCAGCAGTCAAGGGGGCAGGACTGAAGCTTTCTTT
D: .; size: .; J: TRBJ2-5; V: TRBV30; CDR3: CAWSVRGAETQYF; DNA: TGTGCCTGGAGTGTCAGGGGGGCCGAGACCCAGTACTTC
D: .; size: many; J: TRBJ2-7; V: TRBV6-1; CDR3: CASSGQAFPNIYEQYF; DNA: TGTGCCAGCAGTGGACAGGCCTTCCCAAACATCTACGAGCAGTACTTC
D: .; size: many; J: TRBJ1-2; V: TRBV28; CDR3: CASSFGRPPNYGYTF; DNA: TGTGCCAGCAGTTTTGGAAGGCCTCCAAACTATGGCTACACCTTC
D: TRBD2; size: .; J: TRBJ2-1; V: TRBV12-3/TRBV12-4; CDR3: CASSFLAGQIFSSYNEQFF; DNA: TGTGCCAGCAGTTTCCTAGCGGGACAGATATTTTCCTCCTACAATGAGCAGTTCTTC
D: TRBD2; size: .; J: TRBJ2-5; V: TRBV3-1; CDR3: CASSQDGLAGGPGGQETQYF; DNA: TGTGCCAGCAGCCAAGATGGGCTAGCGGGGGGGCCTGGGGGCCAAGAGACCCAGTACTTC